Following are 3 T cell receptor beta chains from one sample sequenced in a study of cytomegalovirus exposure and HLA in healthy donors. The primer mix had 60 Vbeta and 13 Jbeta primers. The table came from immunoSEQ multiplex PCR; TCRdb's copy has only in-frame clones and leaves some out. The top ten clones hold 6.3% of a sample with around 120,000 clones, over 65% of them seen once. Sequences were obtained from PBMCs. The receptors originated from a woman between 40 and 50 years old in good health and CMV-seronegative.

Comment on this clone: A read error may produce the germline difference seen at one junction end. The rearrangement uses TRBV7-9 and TRBJ2-6, with D unclear. Germline V gives CDR1 SEHNR, CDR2 FQNEAQ (reference sequence). This CDR3 spans 13 amino acids. CDR3 nucleotides: TGTGCCAGCACCCCTCCGAAAGCCAACGGCCTGACTTTC. Amino acids: CASTPPKANGLTF.

The chain carries TRBV11-2 and TRBJ1-6, with D unclear. V gave up 3 bases and J gave up 6 bases, with 12 bases separating them. CDR1 and CDR2 from the germline V gene are SGHAT and FQNNGV. CDR3 length equals 15 residues. CDR3 coding DNA: TGTGCCAGCAGCTTCGTCGTCGGGATTAATTCACCCCTCCACTTT. Encoded protein: CASSFVVGINSPLHF.

The rearrangement links TRBV6-6 to TRBJ2-2, with 7 bases aligning to TRBD2. Trimming cost V 0 bases and J 1 base; bases outside gene matches: 2. CDR1 MNHNY and CDR2 SVGAGI come from the germline V gene (reference sequence). This CDR3 spans 16 amino acids. The CDR3 region has the DNA TGTGCCAGCAGTTACTCGCGCGGGGGGAACACCGGGGAGCTGTTTTTT. It encodes CASSYSRGGNTGELFF.